The T cell receptor beta chain described here comes from a study of cytomegalovirus exposure and HLA in healthy donors. A note on this clone: What it binds is not known.

In germline, CDR1 is SGDLS, CDR2 YYNGEE. The CDR3 runs 16 residues. V shed 3 bases, J shed 7 bases, and the junction held 9 bases outside the gene matches. PCR primers comprised 60 Vbeta and 13 Jbeta primers. Clones were read by immunoSEQ multiplex PCR, and TCRdb kept only the in-frame ones, dropping some. The sample shows roughly 140,000 clones, 78% of them seen only once. Broader study findings: Follow-up analysis later connected one missense variant in DCLRE1C with trimming of TCR beta V- and J-genes. Researchers counted 150 to 200 TCR beta chains as cytomegalovirus-associated.

The gene calls are TRBV9 and TRBJ1-5; 11 bases align to TRBD1. The receptor's source is a male donor in good health and CMV-seronegative. Material: PBMCs. The CDR3 loop reads CASSGGQGALRQPQHF. The CDR3 region has the DNA TGTGCCAGCAGCGGCGGACAGGGGGCGCTAAGGCAGCCCCAGCATTTT.